These 19 T cell receptor beta chains came from one sample sequenced in a study of monozygotic twins with inflammatory bowel disease. TCRdb reanalyzed the 5' RACE reads and collapses them to one entry per CDR3 protein, without DNA. The sample totals 150,000 to 200,000 distinct CDR3 sequences; its top ten clones hold 2.4%. The sample comprised blood. These receptors came from a human donor with ulcerative colitis or Crohn's disease, or a healthy co-twin of an affected twin (not recorded which).

The rearrangement joins TRBV24-1 to TRBJ2-1; the TCRdb D gene call, TRBD1, has no DNA to confirm it. This CDR3 has 16 residues. Germline loops: CDR1 KGHDR, CDR2 SFDVKD. The CDR3 region is CATSALGRGDGDEQFF.

The V call is TRBV6-1, the J call TRBJ2-7. The CDR3 consists of 14 residues. CDR1 and CDR2 (germline): MNHNS, SASEGT. This CDR3 reads CASRRGQGTYEQYF.

The CDR3 is CASSKSRASGETQYF. The chain is built from TRBV4-2 and TRBJ2-5; TCRdb's assignment of TRBD2 cannot be checked, as there is no DNA. CDR1 is LGHNA, CDR2 YNFKEQ, per germline. CDR3 length: 15 residues.

This chain joins TRBV27 and TRBJ1-2; TCRdb calls TRBD1, which cannot be checked without DNA. The CDR3 loop spans 16 amino acids. The V gene's germline CDR1 is MNHEY and CDR2 SMNVEV (reference sequence). This chain's CDR3 is CASRGTVRILNYGYTF.

The chain has TRBV20-1 and TRBJ2-1; TCRdb reports TRBD1, a call that lacks DNA to check it against. The length of the CDR3 is 16 residues. Germline V gene data show CDR1 as DFQATT and CDR2 as SNEGSKA (reference sequence). CDR3 loop: CSARDVGTDRYNEQFF.

The chain recombines TRBV7-9 with TRBJ1-1; checking the TCRdb D call of TRBD1 is not possible without DNA. There are 14 residues in the CDR3. Germline CDR1 reads SEHNR; CDR2 reads FQNEAQ (reference sequence). The CDR3 protein is CASSLSAGRGEAFF.

This chain links TRBV9 with TRBJ1-2; there is no DNA to check the TCRdb D call of TRBD1. This CDR3 contains 16 residues. Germline lookup yields CDR1 SGDLS and CDR2 YYNGEE. CDR3: CASSIGAPGAGYGYTF. Full variable domain (rest looked up from reference TRBV9 and TRBJ1-2): DSGVTQTPKHLITATGQRVTLRCSPRSGDLSVYWYQQSLDQGLQFLIQYYNGEERAKGNILERFSAQQFPDLHSELNLSSLELGDSALYFCASSIGAPGAGYGYTFGSGTRLTVV.

The chain recombines TRBV2 with TRBJ1-1. Per germline, CDR1 SNHLY and CDR2 FYNNEI. This CDR3 is built from 13 residues. The CDR3 reads CASTRDWNTEAFF.

The chain is built from TRBV2 and TRBJ2-5; TCRdb's D call, TRBD1, is unchecked because there is no DNA. The CDR3 loop spans 12 amino acids. CDR1 SNHLY and CDR2 FYNNEI come from the germline V gene. This CDR3 reads CASQSTGETQYF. Drawing the rest from reference TRBV2 and TRBJ2-5, the complete variable domain is EPEVTQTPSHQVTQMGQEVILRCVPISNHLYFYWYRQILGQKVEFLVSFYNNEISEKSEIFDDQFSVERPDGSNFTLKIRSTKLEDSAMYFCASQSTGETQYFGPGTRLLVL.

The rearrangement joins TRBV5-6 to TRBJ2-7. Looked up from germline, CDR1 is SGHDT and CDR2 is YYEEEE. This CDR3 has 14 amino acids. This CDR3 reads CASSLATGLYEQYF.

The chain is built from TRBV5-6 and TRBJ2-5; TCRdb gives TRBD1 as the D gene, but with no DNA this cannot be confirmed. The V gene's germline CDR1 is SGHDT and CDR2 YYEEEE. The length of the CDR3 is 13 residues. The CDR3: CASSFRGSETQYF.

The chain links TRBV28 to TRBJ2-7; TCRdb indicates TRBD1, and absent DNA this call remains unverified. The germline V gene encodes CDR1 MDHEN and CDR2 SYDVKM. The CDR3 is 14 residues long. The CDR3 loop is CASSLSAPNSEQYF.

V is TRBV19 and J is TRBJ2-6; absent DNA, TCRdb's TRBD1 call cannot be checked. CDR3 length: 15 amino acids. The germline V gene has CDR1 LNHDA and CDR2 SQIVND (reference sequence). The CDR3 sequence is CASTPVDSGANVLTF.

This chain connects TRBV5-6 to TRBJ2-1; TCRdb selects TRBD1, and the lack of DNA leaves this call unchecked. CDR3 length: 12 residues. Germline assignment: CDR1 SGHDT and CDR2 YYEEEE. CDR3 protein: CASSLGRGEQFF.

CDR3 region: CASSYRAAQETQYF. V is TRBV6-5 and J is TRBJ2-5. This CDR3 contains 14 residues. CDR1 and CDR2 (germline): MNHEY, SVGAGI.

The chain employs TRBV28 and TRBJ2-5; TCRdb's D call of TRBD2 is untestable without DNA. Germline CDR1 and CDR2: MDHEN and SYDVKM. The CDR3 contains 14 residues. The CDR3 loop is CASGRAGSRETQYF. The whole variable domain, filled in from reference TRBV28 and TRBJ2-5, reads DVKVTQSSRYLVKRTGEKVFLECVQDMDHENMFWYRQDPGLGLRLIYFSYDVKMKEKGDIPEGYSVSREKKERFSLILESASTNQTSMYLCASGRAGSRETQYFGPGTRLLVL.

The V and J genes are TRBV5-4 and TRBJ1-2; the D call of TRBD1 rests on TCRdb alone, since no DNA is present to check it. This CDR3 spans 17 amino acids. In germline, CDR1 is SGHNT, CDR2 YYREEE (reference sequence). The CDR3 loop is CASSLAAGAGGNYGYTF.

The chain is built from TRBV5-5 and TRBJ1-4; the TCRdb call, TRBD1, lacks DNA for checking. From germline, CDR1 is SGHKS and CDR2 YYEKEE (reference sequence). This CDR3 comprises 14 residues. CDR3 sequence: CASSLEGVREKLFF.

The genes are TRBV10-3 and TRBJ2-2. CDR3 length: 17 amino acids. Germline values: CDR1 ENHRY, CDR2 SYGVKD. The CDR3 region is CAISESTRPRNTGELFF.